The 31 T cell receptor beta chains below come from one sample, sequenced in a study of PD-L1 blockade in urothelial cancer. Data came from immunoSEQ multiplex PCR; TCRdb stores just in-frame clones and leaves some out. Of tens of thousands of clones listed, roughly 80% are singletons. The source material was PBMCs, sampled around atezolizumab (anti-PD-L1) treatment. Every receptor here comes from a man aged 65-85 years with urothelial cancer.

The rearrangement uses TRBV30 and TRBJ2-4, with 13 nucleotides matching TRBD2. The V and J ends lost 6 bases and 0 bases, in that order; junction bases with no gene match: 14. CDR1 is GTSNPN and CDR2 is SVGIG in the germline V gene (reference sequence). This CDR3 spans 19 amino acids. The CDR3 sequence is CACSRTSGSLRLAKNIQYF. CDR3 coding DNA: TGTGCCTGTTCCCGGACTAGCGGGAGTCTAAGACTAGCCAAAAACATTCAGTACTTC.

The V call is TRBV7-9, the J call TRBJ1-4, with 8 bases identical to TRBD1. The CDR3 loop spans 18 amino acids. The J segment lost 7 bases and the V segment lost 7 bases, leaving 20 bases of the junction unmatched. Germline assignment: CDR1 SEHNR and CDR2 FQNEAQ (reference sequence). The CDR3 region has the DNA TGTGCCAGCACCCCCGGGACAGGCAAACACGAGGTTCTTGAAAAACTGTTTTTT. Its translation: CASTPGTGKHEVLEKLFF.

The chain carries TRBV29-1 and TRBJ2-1; 7 bases fit TRBD1. J gave up 5 bases and V 7 bases, and 11 bases lay outside the gene matches. The CDR3 totals 14 residues. Germline V lookup: CDR1 SQVTM, CDR2 ANQGSEA. The CDR3 coding sequence is TGCAGCGCCCCCGACAGGGTACCCAACAATGAGCAGTTCTTC. It yields the protein CSAPDRVPNNEQFF.

The chain links TRBV6-1 to TRBJ1-3, with 11 bases identical to TRBD1. Germline V gene lookup returns CDR1 MNHNS and CDR2 SASEGT. The CDR3 has 14 amino acids. Losses at the gene ends were 6 bases for V and 6 bases for J; bases not matched to a gene: 4. The CDR3 DNA reads TGTGCCAGCAGGGAGGACAGGGGGCTAAACACCATATATTTT. Translated, it gives CASREDRGLNTIYF.

This rearrangement joins TRBV19 to TRBJ2-3; 10 bases are a match to TRBD1. Germline V gene lookup returns CDR1 LNHDA and CDR2 SQIVND (reference sequence). The CDR3 totals 16 residues. V lost 4 bases and J lost 5; bases outside the gene matches: 9. CDR3 sequence: CASSTRTGTGEDTQYF. The CDR3 coding sequence is TGTGCCAGTAGTACCCGCACCGGGACAGGGGAAGATACGCAGTATTTT. Supplemented by reference TRBV19 and TRBJ2-3, the full variable domain reads DGGITQSPKYLFRKEGQNVTLSCEQNLNHDAMYWYRQDPGQGLRLIYYSQIVNDFQKGDIAEGYSVSREKKESFPLTVTSAQKNPTAFYLCASSTRTGTGEDTQYFGPGTRLTVL.

The chain joins TRBV27 to TRBJ2-1; TRBD2 aligns across 7 bases. The germline gives CDR1 MNHEY, CDR2 SMNVEV (reference sequence). The CDR3 is 15 residues long. The trim removed 3 bases at V and 2 bases at J, leaving 4 bases unmatched. The CDR3 loop is CASSFSGRAYNEQFF. The CDR3 coding sequence is TGTGCCAGCAGTTTTTCAGGGAGGGCCTACAATGAGCAGTTCTTC.

This clone has a single count. The rearrangement joins TRBV5-5 to TRBJ2-4; 10 bases fit TRBD2. The ends lost 4 bases at V and 0 bases at J; junction bases unmatched: 4. The CDR3 spans 16 residues. CDR1 and CDR2 (germline): SGHKS, YYEKEE (reference sequence). CDR3 sequence (DNA): TGTGCCAGCAGCGTCCGACTAGCGGGAGCCAAAAACATTCAGTACTTC. Translated, it gives CASSVRLAGAKNIQYF.

The gene calls are TRBV5-6 and TRBJ2-1; D is unclear. The CDR3 contains 15 residues. V lost 0 bases, J lost 7 bases, and 14 bases lay in between. Germline loops: CDR1 SGHDT, CDR2 YYEEEE. Here the CDR3 reads CASSLVGLAFNEQFF. The CDR3 nucleotides read TGTGCCAGCAGCTTGGTCGGATTAGCCTTTAATGAGCAGTTCTTC.

The chain recombines TRBV5-1 with TRBJ2-1; weak D call: TRBD2 (7 bases). CDR1 is SGHRS and CDR2 is YFSETQ in the germline V gene. The CDR3 totals 14 residues. The V end was cut by 4 bases, the J end by 12 bases, with 20 bases between. CDR3 coding DNA: TGCGCCAGCAGCCCGGGGGGCAGGGGCGGGGTGCAGTTCTTC. Its translation: CASSPGGRGGVQFF. Full variable domain (rest looked up from reference TRBV5-1 and TRBJ2-1): KAGVTQTPRYLIKTRGQQVTLSCSPISGHRSVSWYQQTPGQGLQFLFEYFSETQRNKGNFPGRFSGRQFSNSRSEMNVSTLELGDSALYLCASSPGGRGGVQFFGPGTRLTVL.

This clone has only a few counts. The genes are TRBV4-2 and TRBJ1-5, with 8 bases aligning to TRBD1. Trimming took 2 bases from V and 6 from J; bases not matched to a gene: 6. This CDR3 region has 15 residues. Germline V gene sequence: CDR1 LGHNA, CDR2 YNFKEQ. The CDR3 DNA is TGTGCCAGCAGCCAATCGGACAGGGAAGGTCAGCCCCAGCATTTT. Amino acid sequence: CASSQSDREGQPQHF.

CDR3 in amino acids: CASSELAGVLSEQFF. In nucleotides, the CDR3 is TGTGCCAGCAGCGAGCTAGCGGGAGTCCTCAGTGAGCAGTTCTTC. The chain couples TRBV27 to TRBJ2-1; 10 bases match TRBD2. J gave up 9 bases and V 6 bases, and 11 bases lay outside the gene matches. Per germline, CDR1 MNHEY and CDR2 SMNVEV (reference sequence). This CDR3 spans 15 amino acids.

The V and J genes are TRBV2 and TRBJ2-1, with D perhaps matching TRBD2 (5 bases). This CDR3 contains 14 residues. Germline CDR1 reads SNHLY; CDR2 reads FYNNEI. Trimming pared 7 bases from V and 3 bases from J, leaving 13 bases between. CDR3 residues: CASNAELVYNEQFF. CDR3 in DNA: TGTGCCAGCAATGCAGAACTAGTCTACAATGAGCAGTTCTTC.

The chain couples TRBV2 to TRBJ2-7, with D perhaps matching TRBD2 (6 bases). Germline lookup yields CDR1 SNHLY and CDR2 FYNNEI. Trimming stripped 4 bases from V and 3 bases from J, with 7 bases between. This CDR3 comprises 12 residues. The CDR3 reads CASSGSGYEQYF. CDR3 DNA sequence: TGTGCCAGCAGTGGTAGCGGCTACGAGCAGTACTTC.

This chain joins TRBV15 and TRBJ2-7; 8 bases match TRBD1. The CDR3 is 15 amino acids. Germline V CDR1 and CDR2: LNHNV, YYDKDF (reference sequence). The V and J ends lost 3 bases and 3 bases, in that order; junction bases with no gene match: 7. CDR3 in DNA: TGTGCCACCAGCAGGGACAGGGCATCGGTCTACGAGCAGTACTTC. Its translation: CATSRDRASVYEQYF.

The chain employs TRBV15 and TRBJ2-7; maybe TRBD1 (6 bases). V was cut by 0 bases and J by 5 bases, with 11 bases left in between. CDR3 length: 14 amino acids. CDR1 is LNHNV and CDR2 is YYDKDF in the germline V gene (reference sequence). For the CDR3, the DNA is TGTGCCACCAGCAGAGATACAGGGATCCACGAGCAGTACTTC. Amino acid sequence: CATSRDTGIHEQYF.

In the case of this clone: The junction shows a germline mismatch at one end, possibly a read error. The chain has TRBV9 and TRBJ2-1; 8 bases fit TRBD2. There are 12 residues in the CDR3. Germline V lookup: CDR1 SGDLS, CDR2 YYNGEE. The DNA of the CDR3 is TGTGCCAGCAGCGAAACTAGCGGCCCCCTGATCTTC. Translated: CASSETSGPLIF.

The chain recombines TRBV2 with TRBJ2-1; 7 bases map to TRBD2. V shed 6 bases, J shed 2 bases, and the junction held 7 bases outside the gene matches. This CDR3 has 15 amino acids. The germline CDR1 and CDR2 sequences are SNHLY and FYNNEI. In DNA, the CDR3 is TGTGCCAGCAGGGTGGGAGGGATGGCCTACAATGAGCAGTTCTTC. Residues: CASRVGGMAYNEQFF.

Comments on this clone: One end of the junction is discordant with germline, which a read error may explain. The rearrangement uses TRBV30 and TRBJ2-7; 8 positions agree with TRBD2. CDR1 and CDR2 (germline): GTSNPN, SVGIG (reference sequence). This CDR3 region has 16 residues. The chain's CDR3 is CAWSVYYSGTSHEQYF. In nucleotides, the CDR3 is TGTGCCTGGAGTGTATATTATAGCGGGACCTCCCACGAGCAGTACTTC. Together with reference TRBV30 and TRBJ2-7, the CDR3 gives the full variable domain: SQTIHQWPATLVQPVGSPLSLECTVEGTSNPNLYWYRQAAGRGLQLLFYSVGIGQISSEVPQNLSASRPQDRQFILSSKKLLLSDSGFYLCAWSVYYSGTSHEQYFGPGTRLTVT.

The chain joins TRBV28 to TRBJ1-2; D unclear. V lost 6 bases and J 2 bases, leaving 10 bases between the germline ends. The germline CDR1 and CDR2 sequences are MDHEN and SYDVKM. The CDR3 is 13 residues long. CDR3 bases: TGTGCCAGCAGACGCGAAAACAACTATGGCTACACCTTC. It is translated as CASRRENNYGYTF.

The V call is TRBV10-2, the J call TRBJ1-1; TRBD1 matches 8 bases. Germline V lookup: CDR1 WSHSY, CDR2 SAAADI. CDR3 length equals 11 residues. The V segment lost 6 bases and the J segment 11 bases; nucleotides outside the gene matches: 5. CDR3 residues: CASREDREAFF. CDR3 nucleotides: TGCGCCAGCAGGGAGGACAGGGAGGCTTTCTTT.

V usage is TRBV7-2 and J usage is TRBJ1-1; 9 bases match TRBD1. The CDR3 contains 14 residues. V trimming: 5 bases; J trimming: 5 bases; junction bases outside the gene matches: 6. Germline assignment: CDR1 SGHTA and CDR2 FQGNSA. The CDR3 reads CASSIRTGVTEAFF. The CDR3, as DNA: TGTGCCAGCAGCATCAGGACAGGGGTAACTGAAGCTTTCTTT.

As DNA, the CDR3 is TGCGCCAGCAGCATGGGACAGGGTTTGCACGAGCAGTACTTC. It encodes CASSMGQGLHEQYF. This chain joins TRBV5-1 and TRBJ2-7; 9 bases agree with TRBD1. Germline V lookup: CDR1 SGHRS, CDR2 YFSETQ. Trimming cost V 4 bases and J 5 bases; bases outside gene matches: 7. CDR3 length equals 14 residues.

J is TRBJ2-7 and V is TRBV27; D may be TRBD2 (6 bases). V was shortened by 4 bases and J by 3 bases, with 19 bases between the two germline ends. CDR3 length: 16 residues. Germline V gene sequence: CDR1 MNHEY, CDR2 SMNVEV (reference sequence). As DNA, the CDR3 is TGTGCCAGCAGTTCGCAAAAGGAGGGTTGGGGCTACGAGCAGTACTTC. Translated, it gives CASSSQKEGWGYEQYF.

The V and J genes are TRBV7-2 and TRBJ1-2; D might be TRBD1 (5 bases). The CDR3 spans 16 residues. V was shortened by 0 bases and J by 7 bases, with 18 bases between the two germline ends. In germline, CDR1 is SGHTA, CDR2 FQGNSA. CDR3 amino acids: CASSLASIRQGSGYTF. The CDR3 nucleotides are TGTGCCAGCAGCTTAGCCTCAATTCGGCAGGGTAGTGGCTACACCTTC. Filled out from reference TRBV7-2 and TRBJ1-2, the complete variable domain reads GAGVSQSPSNKVTEKGKDVELRCDPISGHTALYWYRQSLGQGLEFLIYFQGNSAPDKSGLPSDRFSAERTGGSVSTLTIQRTQQEDSAVYLCASSLASIRQGSGYTFGSGTRLTVV.

The chain carries TRBV30 and TRBJ1-5; D unresolved. Germline V CDR1 and CDR2: GTSNPN, SVGIG (reference sequence). Between the trimmed V and J ends, which lost 1 base and 2 bases, there was a span of 6 bases. The CDR3 length is 13 residues. CDR3 residues: CAWSGTGNQPQHF. CDR3 sequence (DNA): TGTGCCTGGAGTGGAACAGGCAATCAGCCCCAGCATTTT.

The chain is built from TRBV5-5 and TRBJ1-1; 7 bases match TRBD1. J gave up 4 bases and V 6 bases, and 12 bases lay outside the gene matches. The V gene's germline CDR1 is SGHKS and CDR2 YYEKEE (reference sequence). There are 15 residues in the CDR3. The CDR3: CASNPTGVRGTEAFF. The CDR3 region has the DNA TGTGCCAGCAACCCTACAGGGGTTCGTGGCACTGAAGCTTTCTTT.

The V call is TRBV18, the J call TRBJ2-3; a possible D gene is TRBD2 (6 bases). Germline-derived CDR1 and CDR2 are KGHSH and LQKENI. The CDR3 is 15 residues long. The V end was cut by 1 base, the J end by 2 bases, with 10 bases between. CDR3 DNA sequence: TGTGCCAGCTCACCACTCGGGGGAGTCACAGATACGCAGTATTTT. Amino acids: CASSPLGGVTDTQYF.

The V gene is TRBV7-2, the J gene TRBJ2-7; D not certain. CDR3 length: 14 residues. V was shortened by 2 bases and J by 0 bases, with 8 bases between the two germline ends. Germline V gene data show CDR1 as SGHTA and CDR2 as FQGNSA. CDR3 nucleotide sequence: TGTGCCAGCAGCTTATTGGCCAACTCCTACGAGCAGTACTTC. Its protein product is CASSLLANSYEQYF.

The rearrangement joins TRBV18 to TRBJ1-3; the match to TRBD1 covers 7 bases. Germline loops: CDR1 KGHSH, CDR2 LQKENI. This CDR3 comprises 14 residues. J lost 2 bases, V lost 3 bases, and 1 base had no gene match. The CDR3 DNA reads TGTGCCAGCTCACCCGGGACAGCTGGAAACACCATATATTTT. Protein product: CASSPGTAGNTIYF. Complete variable domain (other parts from reference TRBV18 and TRBJ1-3): NAGVMQNPRHLVRRRGQEARLRCSPMKGHSHVYWYRQLPEEGLKFMVYLQKENIIDESGMPKERFSAEFPKEGPSILRIQQVVRGDSAAYFCASSPGTAGNTIYFGEGSWLTVV.

The genes are TRBV19 and TRBJ1-5; possibly TRBD1 for D (6 bases). Germline CDR1 is LNHDA and CDR2 is SQIVND (reference sequence). The V end was cut by 5 bases, the J end by 8 bases, with 22 bases between. The CDR3 runs to 16 residues. CDR3 region: CASSPRQGFASEPQHF. The DNA of the CDR3 is TGTGCCAGTAGTCCCCGGCAGGGGTTCGCTTCTGAGCCCCAGCATTTT.

The V call is TRBV28, the J call TRBJ2-7; tentative D call: TRBD1 (5 bases). Trimming stripped 3 bases from V and 6 bases from J, with 12 bases between. The CDR3 has 13 amino acids. CDR1 is MDHEN, CDR2 SYDVKM, per germline. This chain's CDR3 is CASSLGQRVEQYF. CDR3 sequence (DNA): TGTGCCAGCAGTTTGGGGCAGCGAGTCGAGCAGTACTTC.